The clone carrying this TCR beta chain showed up many times. Antigen unknown. The V gene's germline CDR1 is SGHTA and CDR2 FQGNSA. The V gene lost 4 bases and the J gene lost 2 bases, with 14 bases spanning the gap. The CDR3 sequence is 15 residues long. The entry originates in a study of T cells after yellow fever vaccination. Turning to the study itself: Researchers used SMART-Seq v4 Ultra Low Input to prepare fractions that had low cell numbers. Regarding the study as a whole: Detected again after the booster were most primary-vaccination clones, at 95% to 98% CD4 and 88% CD8. It was a weaker secondary response, yet one that peaked faster, at day 5 versus 15.

MiXCR, run by TCRdb on the 5' RACE reads, gives a single entry per CDR3 protein. The profile shows hundreds of thousands of distinct CDR3 sequences, about 8.3% of them singletons. The sequence was obtained from a man younger than 30 who received the YFV17D yellow fever vaccine. The source was PBMCs, collected approximately 47 days after the first yellow fever vaccination. J is TRBJ2-5 and V is TRBV7-2; TRBD2 might be the D (6 bases). The CDR3 region is CASSSYGGIQETQYF. DNA for the CDR3: TGTGCCAGCAGCTCATACGGGGGAATACAAGAGACCCAGTACTTC.